The 9 T cell receptor beta chains given below trace back to one sample, sequenced in a study of shared clonotypes between healthy human individuals (dated by TCRdb to 2020 to 2022). The method was the immunoSEQ multiplex PCR assay. TCRdb took over this immuneACCESS table, retaining in-frame rearrangements with V and J assigned. Such tables are incomplete; in checked studies, under half of the missing clones stem from an unresolved V gene, and the remainder is unexplained. The sample has about 2.4 million clones on record, approximately 94% of them singletons. About 0.39% of the sample is held by the ten biggest clonotypes. The material sequenced was naive CD4+ T cells from PBMCs. Read against the paper, the sample's cell subset or site label means: CD45RA+ positively selected. These receptors all stem from a man between 18 and 29 years old in good health. Some clones in this sample may be carry-over from other donors' samples.

This clone was seen more than once but under ten times. The chain links TRBV5-1 to TRBJ1-2; D call uncertain. The germline V gene has CDR1 SGHRS and CDR2 YFSETQ. The CDR3 is 17 residues long. The ends were cut back, 0 bases at V and 0 bases at J, with 15 bases in the middle. CDR3 in DNA: TGCGCCAGCAGCTTGGCCTTCAATGGACCTACTAACTATGGCTACACCTTC. Translating it yields CASSLAFNGPTNYGYTF.

The genes are TRBV29-1 and TRBJ2-2; D is tentatively TRBD1 or TRBD2 (5 bases each). The germline gives CDR1 SQVTM, CDR2 ANQGSEA. This CDR3 contains 14 residues. V was clipped by 4 bases and J by 1 base, with 10 bases between them. CDR3 in amino acids: CSVVGEQNTGELFF. The CDR3 DNA sequence: TGCAGCGTTGTAGGGGAGCAGAACACCGGGGAGCTGTTTTTT.

The chain has TRBV2 and TRBJ1-1; perhaps TRBD1 as D (6 bases). This CDR3 has 14 amino acids. Germline loops: CDR1 SNHLY, CDR2 FYNNEI. With 4 bases removed from V and 1 base from J, the gap between germline ends came to 10 bases. The CDR3, as DNA: TGTGCCAGCAGTGGGGGGGGGCCGAACACTGAAGCTTTCTTT. Translation gives CASSGGGPNTEAFF.

The CDR3 DNA reads TGTGCCAGCAGTGTCTCCTTGAACACTGAAGCTTTCTTT. It codes for CASSVSLNTEAFF. The rearrangement joins TRBV6-4 to TRBJ1-1; no reliable D call. The CDR3 covers 13 residues. The germline gives CDR1 MRHNA, CDR2 SNTAGT. V was shortened by 4 bases and J by 0 bases, with 6 bases between the two germline ends.

Turning to this clone: The same CDR3 arises from other DNA sequences in this sample as well. The chain has TRBV7-9 and TRBJ1-5; 8 bases are a match to TRBD1. Unmatched junction bases numbered 6, after V lost 4 bases and J lost 7 bases. Germline V gives CDR1 SEHNR, CDR2 FQNEAQ (reference sequence). This CDR3 spans 14 amino acids. The chain's CDR3 is CASSSGQGGQPQHF. CDR3 nucleotides: TGTGCCAGCAGCTCCGGACAGGGCGGCCAGCCCCAGCATTTT.

This clone was recorded a few times. The J gene is TRBJ1-1, the V gene TRBV5-1, with D hard to call. CDR1 is SGHRS and CDR2 is YFSETQ in the germline V gene. There are 13 residues in the CDR3. V lost 1 base to trimming and J lost 1 base, with 5 bases between them. The CDR3, as DNA: TGCGCCAGCAGCTTGCGGAGGAACACTGAAGCTTTCTTT. This sequence encodes CASSLRRNTEAFF.

V is TRBV6-5 and J is TRBJ2-1; D gene uncertain. Trimming removed 1 base at V and 9 bases at J, with 7 bases between. CDR1 and CDR2 from the germline V gene are MNHEY and SVGAGI. This CDR3 is 12 amino acids long. CDR3 region: CASSYFGVEQFF. In nucleotides, the CDR3 is TGTGCCAGCAGTTACTTCGGTGTTGAGCAGTTCTTC.

The V call is TRBV4-1, the J call TRBJ2-7; TRBD1 matches 9 bases. V lost 2 bases, J lost 5 bases, and 4 bases stayed unmatched. The germline V gene has CDR1 MGHRA and CDR2 YSYEKL. CDR3 size: 14 residues. CDR3 nucleotide sequence: TGCGCCAGCAGCCAACCGGGACAGGGCCACGAGCAGTACTTC. Residues: CASSQPGQGHEQYF.

This chain links TRBV28 with TRBJ2-7; D gene uncertain. Germline CDR1 is MDHEN and CDR2 is SYDVKM. V was trimmed by 7 bases and J by 5 bases, leaving 18 bases between them. This CDR3 comprises 14 residues. CDR3 sequence: CASTEGGSFDEQYF. In nucleotides, the CDR3 is TGTGCCAGCACTGAAGGCGGCAGCTTCGACGAGCAGTACTTC. The full variable domain, in which reference TRBV28 and TRBJ2-7 provide the parts outside the CDR3, is DVKVTQSSRYLVKRTGEKVFLECVQDMDHENMFWYRQDPGLGLRLIYFSYDVKMKEKGDIPEGYSVSREKKERFSLILESASTNQTSMYLCASTEGGSFDEQYFGPGTRLTVT.